Listed below are T cell receptor beta chains from one sample, sequenced in a study of regulatory T cells in long-lasting Graves disease. TCRdb reprocessed the multiplex PCR reads with MiXCR, giving one entry per CDR3 protein. The profile shows around 460,000 distinct CDR3 sequences, roughly 21% of them singletons. The material was peripheral blood mononuclear cells (PBMCs), obtained when the disease was refractory, from a patient treated with antithyroid drugs. The receptors were sampled from a female donor with Graves disease. Both conserved end residues are part of each CDR3. Each record gives: D gene, V gene, clone size, J gene, CDR3 protein, CDR3 DNA. D genes are given only for firm matches. The listing skips clone size in some rows; elsewhere it reads once, few, many or a size class.

TRBD1	TRBV3-1	.	TRBJ1-3	CASSQTGGAGNTIYF	TGTGCCAGCAGCCAAACAGGGGGCGCGGGAAACACCATATATTTT
TRBD1	TRBV7-9	.	TRBJ2-5	CASSHGTATQETQYF	TGTGCCAGCAGCCACGGGACAGCCACACAAGAGACCCAGTACTTC
.	TRBV5-8	many	TRBJ1-1	CASSFTGQNTEAFF	TGTGCCAGCAGCTTTACGGGACAGAACACTGAAGCTTTCTTT
.	TRBV4-1	.	TRBJ1-2	CASSQVMESHYGYTF	TGCGCCAGCAGCCAAGTGATGGAATCACACTATGGCTACACCTTC
TRBD2	TRBV19	.	TRBJ2-3	CASSRLTSKDTDTQYF	TGTGCCAGTAGTCGTTTGACTAGCAAAGACACAGATACGCAGTATTTT
TRBD1	TRBV24-1	many	TRBJ2-5	CATSDKPGQGAGTQYF	TGTGCCACCAGTGACAAACCGGGACAGGGGGCTGGGACCCAGTACTTC
.	TRBV5-1	.	TRBJ2-7	CASSVGPPGYEQYF	TGCGCCAGCAGCGTGGGACCGCCGGGATACGAGCAGTACTTC
.	TRBV7-9	.	TRBJ1-5	CASSLMEPGDTNQPQHF	TGTGCCAGCAGCTTAATGGAACCCGGAGATACTAATCAGCCCCAGCATTTT
.	TRBV12-3/TRBV12-4	many	TRBJ1-2	CASGRTKHGYTF	TGTGCCAGCGGAAGGACTAAGCATGGCTACACCTTC
TRBD2	TRBV11-1	.	TRBJ2-1	CASSSLGLANEQFF	TGTGCCAGCAGCTCCCTCGGACTAGCCAATGAGCAGTTCTTC
.	TRBV24-1	few	TRBJ2-2	CATRDINTGELFF	TGTGCCACCCGGGACATAAACACCGGGGAGCTGTTTTTT
.	TRBV11-2	.	TRBJ2-7	CASSRTLTNYEQYF	TGTGCCAGCAGCCGAACCCTTACCAATTACGAGCAGTACTTC
.	TRBV5-5	few	TRBJ1-5	CASSQYHNQPQHF	TGTGCCAGCAGCCAATACCACAATCAGCCCCAGCATTTT
.	TRBV7-2	few	TRBJ2-7	CASSLEIGAASEQYF	TGTGCCAGCAGCTTAGAAATAGGGGCGGCTTCCGAGCAGTACTTC
.	TRBV6-1	many	TRBJ2-7	CASSQGQGEQYF	TGTGCCAGCAGTCAGGGGCAGGGCGAGCAGTACTTC
.	TRBV20-1	few	TRBJ2-5	CSASVGRGWETQYF	TGCAGTGCTAGTGTCGGGCGGGGATGGGAGACCCAGTACTTC
.	TRBV14	many	TRBJ2-7	CASSQETGRWAYEQYF	TGTGCCAGCAGCCAAGAGACAGGGAGGTGGGCCTACGAGCAGTACTTC
.	TRBV12-3/TRBV12-4	.	TRBJ2-2	CASSHRKGPPGELFF	TGTGCCAGCAGCCACCGAAAGGGACCCCCCGGGGAGCTGTTTTTT
.	TRBV9	.	TRBJ1-2	CASTVDFRAFGYGYTF	TGTGCCAGTACCGTTGACTTCAGGGCTTTTGGCTATGGCTACACCTTC
.	TRBV12-3/TRBV12-4	.	TRBJ1-1	CASSLSSGINTEAFF	TGTGCCAGCAGTTTATCTTCGGGTATAAACACTGAAGCTTTCTTT
.	TRBV12-5	few	TRBJ1-3	CASGSAGGNTIYF	TGTGCTAGTGGTTCTGCCGGGGGAAACACCATATATTTT
.	TRBV2	many	TRBJ1-5	CASSEGPQGQPQHF	TGTGCCAGCAGTGAGGGGCCTCAAGGGCAGCCCCAGCATTTT
.	TRBV3-1	.	TRBJ2-5	CASSQAGRGARETQYF	TGTGCCAGCAGCCAAGCGGGACGGGGGGCGCGGGAGACCCAGTACTTC
.	TRBV6-1	.	TRBJ2-2	CASALQLAGELFF	TGTGCCAGCGCCCTCCAGCTCGCCGGGGAGCTGTTTTTT
.	TRBV5-1	once	TRBJ1-4	CASSSGPAEKLFF	TGCGCCAGCAGCTCTGGACCAGCTGAAAAACTGTTTTTT
TRBD1	TRBV29-1	.	TRBJ2-7	CSVTGFHEQYF	TGCAGCGTGACAGGGTTCCACGAGCAGTACTTC
.	TRBV6-5	.	TRBJ2-5	CASSSMTEQETQYF	TGTGCCAGCAGTTCTATGACGGAACAAGAGACCCAGTACTTC
TRBD1	TRBV16	.	TRBJ2-7	CASSHGTGKPYEQYF	TGTGCCAGCAGCCACGGGACAGGGAAACCCTACGAGCAGTACTTC
.	TRBV5-1	.	TRBJ2-2	CASRPVLNTGELFF	TGCGCCAGCAGGCCAGTACTAAACACCGGGGAGCTGTTTTTT
.	TRBV20-1	.	TRBJ2-7	CSAREGPEQYF	TGCAGTGCTAGAGAAGGGCCCGAGCAGTACTTC
.	TRBV30	few	TRBJ2-7	CAWSKRVEQYF	TGTGCCTGGAGTAAGAGGGTCGAGCAGTACTTC
.	TRBV30	.	TRBJ1-1	CAWSVSLNTEAFF	TGTGCCTGGAGTGTCTCGCTGAACACTGAAGCTTTCTTT
TRBD1	TRBV12-3/TRBV12-4	few	TRBJ1-4	CASREGQGAMNEKLFF	TGTGCCAGCAGGGAGGGACAGGGGGCCATGAACGAAAAACTGTTTTTT
.	TRBV2	many	TRBJ1-5	CASRWTENQPQHF	TGTGCCAGCAGATGGACAGAGAATCAGCCCCAGCATTTT
.	TRBV12-3/TRBV12-4	.	TRBJ1-3	CASLYSGNTIYF	TGTGCCAGTCTCTACTCTGGAAACACCATATATTTT
.	TRBV3-1	.	TRBJ2-1	CASSQGQDFYNEQFF	TGTGCCAGCAGCCAAGGACAGGATTTTTACAATGAGCAGTTCTTC
.	TRBV5-1	.	TRBJ2-5	CASSPGGGSPQETQYF	TGCGCCAGCAGCCCCGGAGGTGGGAGCCCCCAAGAGACCCAGTACTTC
.	TRBV28	many	TRBJ2-5	CARGGASFLSPPRETQYF	TGTGCCAGAGGGGGGGCTTCCTTCCTTTCCCCGCCTAGAGAGACCCAGTACTTC
.	TRBV6-1	few	TRBJ2-5	CASSPLEQETQYF	TGTGCCAGCAGCCCACTCGAACAAGAGACCCAGTACTTC
TRBD1	TRBV15	many	TRBJ2-2	CATSRGTEAGELFF	TGTGCCACCTCCCGAGGGACAGAGGCCGGGGAGCTGTTTTTT
.	TRBV19	.	TRBJ1-2	CASSMRGSYNPFVTYGYTF	TGTGCCAGTAGCATGCGAGGCAGTTACAACCCCTTTGTCACCTATGGCTACACCTTC
.	TRBV13	few	TRBJ2-4	CASSLASGVPENIQYF	TGTGCCAGCAGCTTAGCTAGTGGGGTCCCGGAAAACATTCAGTACTTC
.	TRBV20-1	.	TRBJ2-1	CSARLAGSSYNEQFF	TGCAGTGCGCGCCTTGCGGGGAGCTCCTACAATGAGCAGTTCTTC
.	TRBV7-2	many	TRBJ2-7	CASSQTGSSYEQYF	TGTGCCAGCAGCCAAACGGGGAGCTCCTACGAGCAGTACTTC
.	TRBV3-1	many	TRBJ1-2	CASSQEGRFDGYTF	TGTGCCAGCAGCCAAGAAGGCAGGTTCGATGGCTACACCTTC
.	TRBV28	many	TRBJ1-1	CASSSRGNTEAFF	TGTGCCAGCAGCTCCCGGGGTAACACTGAAGCTTTCTTT
TRBD1	TRBV20-1	few	TRBJ2-2	CSASDRGNTGELFF	TGCAGTGCCAGCGACAGGGGGAACACCGGGGAGCTGTTTTTT
.	TRBV27	many	TRBJ2-7	CASSFERSSYEQYF	TGTGCCAGCAGTTTCGAGCGCAGCTCCTACGAGCAGTACTTC
TRBD2	TRBV28	few	TRBJ2-3	CASSLVKRGSTDTQYF	TGTGCCAGCAGTTTAGTTAAGCGGGGGAGCACAGATACGCAGTATTTT
.	TRBV20-1	few	TRBJ2-2	CSARDLRTGELFF	TGCAGTGCTAGAGATCTCCGAACCGGGGAGCTGTTTTTT
.	TRBV7-6	.	TRBJ2-5	CASSWEAKETQYF	TGTGCCAGCAGCTGGGAGGCCAAAGAGACCCAGTACTTC
TRBD1	TRBV6-1	many	TRBJ2-7	CASRNGQGPADEQYF	TGTGCCAGCAGAAATGGACAGGGGCCGGCGGACGAGCAGTACTTC